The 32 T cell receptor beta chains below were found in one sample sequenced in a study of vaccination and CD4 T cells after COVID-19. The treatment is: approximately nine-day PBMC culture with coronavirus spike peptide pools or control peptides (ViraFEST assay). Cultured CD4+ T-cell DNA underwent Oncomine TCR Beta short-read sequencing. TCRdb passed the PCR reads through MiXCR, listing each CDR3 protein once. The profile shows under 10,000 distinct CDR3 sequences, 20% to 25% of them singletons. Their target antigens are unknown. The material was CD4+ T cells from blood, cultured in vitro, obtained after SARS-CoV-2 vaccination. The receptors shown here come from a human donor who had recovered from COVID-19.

CDR3 sequence reads: CASSYSRQGRGYTF. Here the CDR3 DNA reads TGTGCCAGCAGTTACTCGAGACAGGGTCGCGGCTACACCTTC. This chain joins TRBV6-2 or TRBV6-3 and TRBJ1-2; 7 positions agree with TRBD1. Germline CDR1 is MNHEY and CDR2 is SVGEGT. This CDR3 has 14 amino acids. J was trimmed by 8 bases and V by 0 bases; bases with no gene match: 6.

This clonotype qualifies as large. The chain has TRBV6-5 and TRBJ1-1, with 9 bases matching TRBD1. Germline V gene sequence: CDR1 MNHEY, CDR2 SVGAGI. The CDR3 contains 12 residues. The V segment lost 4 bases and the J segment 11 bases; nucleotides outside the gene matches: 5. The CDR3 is CASSSGTGLAFF. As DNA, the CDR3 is TGTGCCAGCAGTTCCGGGACAGGGCTCGCTTTCTTT.

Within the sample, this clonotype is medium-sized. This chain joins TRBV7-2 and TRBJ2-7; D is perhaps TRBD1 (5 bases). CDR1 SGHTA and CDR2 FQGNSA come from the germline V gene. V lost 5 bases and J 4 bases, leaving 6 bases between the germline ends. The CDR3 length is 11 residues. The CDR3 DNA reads TGTGCCAGCAGCCCAGGGTACGAGCAGTACTTC. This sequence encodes CASSPGYEQYF.

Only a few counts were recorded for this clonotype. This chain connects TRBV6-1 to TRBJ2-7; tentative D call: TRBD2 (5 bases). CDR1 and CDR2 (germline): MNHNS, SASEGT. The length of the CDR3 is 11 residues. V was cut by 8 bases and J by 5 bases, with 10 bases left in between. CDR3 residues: CASGRGNEQYF. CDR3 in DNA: TGTGCCAGCGGAAGAGGGAACGAGCAGTACTTC.

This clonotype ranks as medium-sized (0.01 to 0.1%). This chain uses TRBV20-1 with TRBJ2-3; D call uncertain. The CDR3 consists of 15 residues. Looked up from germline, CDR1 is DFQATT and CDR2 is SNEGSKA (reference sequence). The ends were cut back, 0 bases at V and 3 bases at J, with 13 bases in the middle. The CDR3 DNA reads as TGCAGTGCTAGAGATCCCCGGACCGGGACAGATACGCAGTATTTT. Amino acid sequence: CSARDPRTGTDTQYF.

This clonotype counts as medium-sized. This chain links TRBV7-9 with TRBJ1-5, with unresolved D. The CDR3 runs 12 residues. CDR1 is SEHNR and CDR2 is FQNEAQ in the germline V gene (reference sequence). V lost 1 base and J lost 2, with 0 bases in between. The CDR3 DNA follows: TGTGCCAGCAGCTTAGGCAATCAGCCCCAGCATTTT. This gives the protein CASSLGNQPQHF.

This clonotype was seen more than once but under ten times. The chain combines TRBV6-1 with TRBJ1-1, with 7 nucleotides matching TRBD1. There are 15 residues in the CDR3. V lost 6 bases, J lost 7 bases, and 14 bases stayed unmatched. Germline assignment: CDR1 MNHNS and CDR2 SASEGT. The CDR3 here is CASSLIQDRHFEAFF. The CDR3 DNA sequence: TGTGCCAGCAGCCTCATACAGGACAGGCACTTTGAAGCTTTCTTT.

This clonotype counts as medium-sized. CDR3 sequence reads: CASHTPGVSGYTF. For the CDR3, the DNA is TGTGCCAGCCATACGCCAGGGGTAAGCGGCTACACCTTC. V and J are TRBV28 and TRBJ1-2; tentatively, D is TRBD1 (6 bases). V was cut by 8 bases and J by 8 bases, with 18 bases left in between. Germline CDR1 reads MDHEN; CDR2 reads SYDVKM. This CDR3 contains 13 residues.

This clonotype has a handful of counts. The CDR3 DNA sequence: TGTGCCAGCAGCTTAGACGGAGGGGGTTCGGGAGAGACCCAGTACTTC. Translation gives CASSLDGGGSGETQYF. This chain connects TRBV11-3 to TRBJ2-5; perhaps D is TRBD1 or TRBD2 (6 bases each). Trimming cost V 0 bases and J 4 bases, with 15 bases left between them. CDR1 is SGHNT and CDR2 is YENEEA in the germline V gene. This CDR3 is 16 amino acids long.

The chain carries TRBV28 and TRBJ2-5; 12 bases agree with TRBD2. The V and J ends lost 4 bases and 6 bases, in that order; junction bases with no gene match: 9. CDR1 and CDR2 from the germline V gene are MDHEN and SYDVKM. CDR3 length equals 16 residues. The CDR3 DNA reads TGTGCCAGCAGTTACAGACTAGCGGGAGCCGGAAAGACCCAGTACTTC. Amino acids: CASSYRLAGAGKTQYF.

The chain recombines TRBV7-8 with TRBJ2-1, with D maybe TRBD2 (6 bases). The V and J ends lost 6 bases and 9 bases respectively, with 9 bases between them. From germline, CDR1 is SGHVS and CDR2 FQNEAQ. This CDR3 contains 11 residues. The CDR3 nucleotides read TGTGCCAGCAGTCGGGAGACTGAGCAGTTCTTC. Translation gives CASSRETEQFF.

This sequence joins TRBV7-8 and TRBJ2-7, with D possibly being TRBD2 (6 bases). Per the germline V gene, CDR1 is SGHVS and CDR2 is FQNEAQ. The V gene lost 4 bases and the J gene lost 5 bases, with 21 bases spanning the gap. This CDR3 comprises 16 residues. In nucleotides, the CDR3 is TGTGCCAGCAGCTCCGCCTTTGGAGGGGTGAGGAACGAGCAGTACTTC. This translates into CASSSAFGGVRNEQYF.

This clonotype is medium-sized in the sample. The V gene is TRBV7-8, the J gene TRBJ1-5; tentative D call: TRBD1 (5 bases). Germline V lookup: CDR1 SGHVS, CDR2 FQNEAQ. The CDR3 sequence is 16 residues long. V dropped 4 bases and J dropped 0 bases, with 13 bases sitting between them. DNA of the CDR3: TGTGCCAGCAGCTCTTCAGGGAAACATAGCAATCAGCCCCAGCATTTT. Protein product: CASSSSGKHSNQPQHF. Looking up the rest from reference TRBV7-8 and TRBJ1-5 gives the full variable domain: GAGVSQSPRYKVAKRGQDVALRCDPISGHVSLFWYQQALGQGPEFLTYFQNEAQLDKSGLPSDRFFAERPEGSVSTLKIQRTQQEDSAVYLCASSSSGKHSNQPQHFGDGTRLSIL.

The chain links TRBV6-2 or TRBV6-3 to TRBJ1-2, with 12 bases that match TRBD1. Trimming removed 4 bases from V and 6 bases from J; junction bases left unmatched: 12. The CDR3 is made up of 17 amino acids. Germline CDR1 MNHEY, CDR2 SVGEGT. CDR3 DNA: TGTGCCAGCAGTTTCCGGGACAGGGGGCCCCAGTGGAATGGCTACACCTTC. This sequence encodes CASSFRDRGPQWNGYTF.

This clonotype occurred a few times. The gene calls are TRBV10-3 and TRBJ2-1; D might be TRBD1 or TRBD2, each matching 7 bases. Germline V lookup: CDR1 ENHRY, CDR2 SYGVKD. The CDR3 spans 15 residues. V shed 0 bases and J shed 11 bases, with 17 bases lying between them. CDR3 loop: CAISESSWEGAKQFF. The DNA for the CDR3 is TGTGCCATCAGTGAGTCAAGTTGGGAGGGGGCGAAGCAGTTCTTC.

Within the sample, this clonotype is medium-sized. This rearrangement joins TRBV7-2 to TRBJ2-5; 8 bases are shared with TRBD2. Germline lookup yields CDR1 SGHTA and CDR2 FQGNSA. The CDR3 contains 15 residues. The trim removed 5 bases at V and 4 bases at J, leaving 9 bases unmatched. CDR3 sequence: CASSPGSGRLETQYF. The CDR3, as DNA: TGTGCCAGCAGCCCGGGGAGCGGGAGACTAGAGACCCAGTACTTC.

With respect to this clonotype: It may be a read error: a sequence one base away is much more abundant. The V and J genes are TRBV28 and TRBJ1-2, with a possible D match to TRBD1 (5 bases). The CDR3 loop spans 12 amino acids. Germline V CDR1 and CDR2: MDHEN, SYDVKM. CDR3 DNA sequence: TGTGCCGGCAGTCCTGGGGGGAGCGGCTACACCTTC. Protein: CAGSPGGSGYTF.

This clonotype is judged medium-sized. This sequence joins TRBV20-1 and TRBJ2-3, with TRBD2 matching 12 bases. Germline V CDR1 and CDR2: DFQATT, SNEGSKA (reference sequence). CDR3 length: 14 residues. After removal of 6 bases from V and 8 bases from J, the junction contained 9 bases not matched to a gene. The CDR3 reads CSAVTSGSLATQYF. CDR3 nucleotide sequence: TGCAGTGCGGTGACTAGCGGGAGTCTGGCTACGCAGTATTTT.

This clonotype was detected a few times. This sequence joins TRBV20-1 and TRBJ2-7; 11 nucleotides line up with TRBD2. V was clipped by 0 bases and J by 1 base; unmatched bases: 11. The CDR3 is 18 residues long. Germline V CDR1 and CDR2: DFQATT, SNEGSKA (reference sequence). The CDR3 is CSAREKRTLAGGSYEQYF. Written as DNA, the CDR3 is TGCAGTGCTAGAGAAAAGAGGACCTTAGCGGGAGGGTCCTACGAGCAGTACTTC.

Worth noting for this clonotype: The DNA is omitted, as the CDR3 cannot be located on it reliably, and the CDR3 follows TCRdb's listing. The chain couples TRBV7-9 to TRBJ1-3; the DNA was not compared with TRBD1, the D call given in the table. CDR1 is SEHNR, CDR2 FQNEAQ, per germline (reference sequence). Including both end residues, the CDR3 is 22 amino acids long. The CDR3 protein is CASSFYICSAKPGTGPGNTIYF.

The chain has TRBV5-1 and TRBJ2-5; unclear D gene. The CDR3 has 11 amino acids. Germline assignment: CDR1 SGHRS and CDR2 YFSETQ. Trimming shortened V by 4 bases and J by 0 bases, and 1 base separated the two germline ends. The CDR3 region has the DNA TGCGCCAGCAGCGACCAAGAGACCCAGTACTTC. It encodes CASSDQETQYF.

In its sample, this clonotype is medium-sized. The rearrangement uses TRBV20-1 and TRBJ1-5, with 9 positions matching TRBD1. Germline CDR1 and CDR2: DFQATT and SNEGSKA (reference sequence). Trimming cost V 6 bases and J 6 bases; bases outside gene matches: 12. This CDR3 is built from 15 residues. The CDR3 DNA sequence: TGCAGTGCGTATGGGGACAGGGCCCTCGTTCAGCCCCAGCATTTT. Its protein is CSAYGDRALVQPQHF.

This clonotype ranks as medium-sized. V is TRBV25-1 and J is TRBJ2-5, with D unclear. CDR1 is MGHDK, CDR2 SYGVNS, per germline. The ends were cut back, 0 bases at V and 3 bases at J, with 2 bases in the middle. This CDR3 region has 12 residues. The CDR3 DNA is TGTGCCAGCAGTGAATATGAAGAGACCCAGTACTTC. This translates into CASSEYEETQYF.

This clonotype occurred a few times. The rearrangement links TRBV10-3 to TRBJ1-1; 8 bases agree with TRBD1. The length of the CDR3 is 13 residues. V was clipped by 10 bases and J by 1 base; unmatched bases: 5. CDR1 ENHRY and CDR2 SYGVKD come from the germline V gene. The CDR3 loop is CANMGQENTEAFF. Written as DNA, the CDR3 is TGTGCCAACATGGGACAGGAGAACACTGAAGCTTTCTTT.

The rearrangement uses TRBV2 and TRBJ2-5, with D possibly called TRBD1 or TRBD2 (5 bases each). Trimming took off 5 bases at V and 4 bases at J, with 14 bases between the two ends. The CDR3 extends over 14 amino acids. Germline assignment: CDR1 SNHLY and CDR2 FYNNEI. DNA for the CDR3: TGTGCCAGCAGTTGGGACGGGGCTGGAGAGACCCAGTACTTC. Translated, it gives CASSWDGAGETQYF.

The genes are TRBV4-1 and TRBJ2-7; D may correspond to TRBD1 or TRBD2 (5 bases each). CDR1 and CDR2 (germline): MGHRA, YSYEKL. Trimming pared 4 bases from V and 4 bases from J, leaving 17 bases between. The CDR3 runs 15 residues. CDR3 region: CASSPPGTRVYEQYF. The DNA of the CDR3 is TGCGCCAGCAGCCCACCCGGGACCCGGGTGTACGAGCAGTACTTC.

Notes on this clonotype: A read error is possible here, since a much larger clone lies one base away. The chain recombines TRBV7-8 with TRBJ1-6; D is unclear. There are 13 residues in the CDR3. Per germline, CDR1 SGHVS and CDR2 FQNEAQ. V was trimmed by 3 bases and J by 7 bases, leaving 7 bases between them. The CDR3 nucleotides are TGTGCCAGCAGCTTGATCCTAAATTCACCCCTCCACTTT. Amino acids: CASSLILNSPLHF.

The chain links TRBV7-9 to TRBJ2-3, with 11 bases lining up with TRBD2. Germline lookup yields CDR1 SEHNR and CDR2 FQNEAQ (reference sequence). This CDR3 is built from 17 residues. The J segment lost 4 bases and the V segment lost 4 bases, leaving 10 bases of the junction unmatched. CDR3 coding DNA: TGTGCCAGCAGCTCGGGCACTAGCGGGAGAGGGGCAGATACGCAGTATTTT. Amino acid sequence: CASSSGTSGRGADTQYF.

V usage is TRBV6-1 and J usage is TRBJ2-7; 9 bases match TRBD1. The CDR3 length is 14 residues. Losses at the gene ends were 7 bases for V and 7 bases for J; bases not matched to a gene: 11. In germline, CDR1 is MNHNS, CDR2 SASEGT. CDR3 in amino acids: CASILARGQGEQYF. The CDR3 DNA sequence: TGTGCCAGCATTCTAGCACGGGGACAGGGAGAGCAGTACTTC.

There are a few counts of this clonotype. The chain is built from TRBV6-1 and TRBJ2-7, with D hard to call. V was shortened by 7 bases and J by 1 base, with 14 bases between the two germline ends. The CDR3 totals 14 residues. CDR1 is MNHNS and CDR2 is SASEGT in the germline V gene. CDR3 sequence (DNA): TGTGCCAGCACCCCCCGGCCGAGGTCCTACGAGCAGTACTTC. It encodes CASTPRPRSYEQYF.

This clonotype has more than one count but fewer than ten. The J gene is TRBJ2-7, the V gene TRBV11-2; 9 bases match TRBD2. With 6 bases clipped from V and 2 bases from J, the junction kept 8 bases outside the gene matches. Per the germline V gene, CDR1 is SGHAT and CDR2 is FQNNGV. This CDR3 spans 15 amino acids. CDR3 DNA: TGTGCCAGCAGATCACCGGGACTAGCTCCCTACGAGCAGTACTTC. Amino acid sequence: CASRSPGLAPYEQYF.

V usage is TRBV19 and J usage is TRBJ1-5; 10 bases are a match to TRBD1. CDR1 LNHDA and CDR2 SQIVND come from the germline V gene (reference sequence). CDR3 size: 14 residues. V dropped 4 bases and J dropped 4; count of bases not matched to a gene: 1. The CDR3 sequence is CASSRGQGNQPQHF. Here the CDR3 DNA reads TGTGCCAGTAGTAGGGGACAGGGGAATCAGCCCCAGCATTTT.